The rows below give T cell receptor beta chains drawn from one sample of a study of shared clonotypes between healthy human individuals. Measured with immunoSEQ multiplex PCR; TCRdb has only the in-frame clones, and not every one. This table holds approximately 440,000 clones, approximately 71% found once. Sequences were obtained from PBMCs. The receptors shown here come from a woman aged 40 to 50 in good health. Some clones in this sample may be carry-over from other donors' samples. Each CDR3 is given with its conserved first and last residue. A D gene is named only where the DNA matches it firmly. Size is omitted from some rows. Given values are once, few, many or a class for expanded clones.

v_gene: TRBV10-3; abundance: .; d_gene: .; j_gene: TRBJ2-5; CDR3nt: TGTGCCATCAGGGCGGGGACCAGACAAGAGACCCAGTACTTC; CDR3aa: CAIRAGTRQETQYF
v_gene: TRBV5-6; abundance: .; d_gene: .; j_gene: TRBJ1-4; CDR3nt: TGTGCCAGCAGCTTGGGGACAGTACTGTTTTTT; CDR3aa: CASSLGTVLFF
v_gene: TRBV9; abundance: .; d_gene: TRBD1; j_gene: TRBJ2-7; CDR3nt: TGTGCCAGCAGCGTAGATGGGACAGGGACCTCCTATCTTACCTTC; CDR3aa: CASSVDGTGTSYLTF
v_gene: TRBV27; abundance: many; d_gene: TRBD2; j_gene: TRBJ2-7; CDR3nt: TGTGCCAGCAGCACTTACACGGGACTAGCGATGAACGAGCAGTACTTC; CDR3aa: CASSTYTGLAMNEQYF
v_gene: TRBV29-1; abundance: .; d_gene: .; j_gene: TRBJ1-2; CDR3nt: TGCAGCGTTGAATGGGTTCCGCTAAACTATGGCTACACCTTC; CDR3aa: CSVEWVPLNYGYTF
v_gene: TRBV5-4; abundance: once; d_gene: TRBD2; j_gene: TRBJ2-7; CDR3nt: TGTGCCAGCAGCTTGTCTAGCGGGAGGGGTAGGCAGTACTTC; CDR3aa: CASSLSSGRGRQYF
v_gene: TRBV29-1; abundance: .; d_gene: .; j_gene: TRBJ2-5; CDR3nt: TGCAGCGTTGATGAGGGGGGTGGCGAGACCCAGTACTTC; CDR3aa: CSVDEGGGETQYF
v_gene: TRBV15; abundance: .; d_gene: .; j_gene: TRBJ1-5; CDR3nt: TGTGCCACCAGCTCGGAGCAGCATTTT; CDR3aa: CATSSEQHF
v_gene: TRBV9; abundance: .; d_gene: .; j_gene: TRBJ1-5; CDR3nt: TGTGCCAGCAGCGTAGAAGGCAGGGTGGGAACTCAGCCCCAGCATTTT; CDR3aa: CASSVEGRVGTQPQHF
v_gene: TRBV4-1; abundance: .; d_gene: TRBD2; j_gene: TRBJ2-3; CDR3nt: TGCGCCAGCAGCCAAGGACTAGCGGGGCCCACAGATACGCAGTATTTT; CDR3aa: CASSQGLAGPTDTQYF
v_gene: TRBV18; abundance: .; d_gene: .; j_gene: TRBJ1-5; CDR3nt: TGTGCCAGCTCACCAGGCGGGAATCAGCCCCAGCATTTT; CDR3aa: CASSPGGNQPQHF
v_gene: TRBV29-1; abundance: .; d_gene: .; j_gene: TRBJ2-5; CDR3nt: TGCAGCGCTGAGGAAGGATCAAAAGAGACCCAGTACTTC; CDR3aa: CSAEEGSKETQYF
v_gene: TRBV5-4; abundance: .; d_gene: TRBD2; j_gene: TRBJ2-1; CDR3nt: TGTGCCAGCAGCTTGGTTGATGAGCTAGCGGGAGCCTACAATGAGCAGTTCTTC; CDR3aa: CASSLVDELAGAYNEQFF
v_gene: TRBV7-3; abundance: .; d_gene: .; j_gene: TRBJ1-2; CDR3nt: TGTGCCAGCAGCTTAAAGTTAAGGGCCCGATGGGACTATGGCTACACCTTC; CDR3aa: CASSLKLRARWDYGYTF
v_gene: TRBV18; abundance: .; d_gene: TRBD1; j_gene: TRBJ1-5; CDR3nt: TGTGCCAGCTCACCGTCGACAGGGAGCAATCAGCCCCAGCATTTT; CDR3aa: CASSPSTGSNQPQHF
v_gene: TRBV30; abundance: .; d_gene: .; j_gene: TRBJ1-2; CDR3nt: TGTGCCTGGAACAGGGTGGCCGACTATGGCTACACCTTC; CDR3aa: CAWNRVADYGYTF